The rows below give T cell receptor beta chains drawn from one sample of a study of T cells in Graves' hyperthyroidism and ophthalmopathy. TCRdb analysed the multiplex PCR reads with MiXCR anew, one entry per CDR3 protein. The sample shows approximately 400,000 distinct CDR3 sequences, approximately 14% of them seen only once. The sample consisted of blood. The receptors shown here come from a woman under 30 with Graves' hyperthyroidism that later progressed to Graves' ophthalmopathy. The CDR3 runs from the conserved cysteine through the conserved F or W. D genes are given only for firm matches. Clone size is given for some rows only: seen once, a few or many times, or a class if the clone is expanded.

d_gene,j_gene,abundance,v_gene,CDR3nt,CDR3aa
TRBD1,TRBJ2-2,many,TRBV20-1,TGCAGTGCTAGATCGGACAGGGGCCCGAAACACACCGGGGAGCTGTTTTTT,CSARSDRGPKHTGELFF
NA,TRBJ1-3,NA,TRBV20-1,TGCAGTGCTAGAGATAGGGGCAGGAGCTCTGGAAACACCATATATTTT,CSARDRGRSSGNTIYF
NA,TRBJ2-5,NA,TRBV20-1,TGCAGTGCTAGAGATCCCCGATCGACGGTTGAGACCCAGTACTTC,CSARDPRSTVETQYF
NA,TRBJ1-3,few,TRBV3-1,TGTGCCAGCAGCCAGGTTTACTCTGGAAACACCATATATTTT,CASSQVYSGNTIYF
NA,TRBJ1-2,NA,TRBV27,TGTGCCAGCAGTGCTCACGGGGCCTCCTATGGCTACACCTTC,CASSAHGASYGYTF
NA,TRBJ1-4,few,TRBV5-1,TGCGCCAGCACCGTAGGGGATAATGAAAAACTGTTTTTT,CASTVGDNEKLFF
NA,TRBJ2-5,many,TRBV7-7,TGTGCTAGCGGATCGGGGGAGACCCAGTACTTC,CASGSGETQYF
TRBD2,TRBJ2-7,NA,TRBV28,TGTGCCAGCAGAATGAGGCGGGAGGGGACCTACGAGCAGTACTTC,CASRMRREGTYEQYF
TRBD1,TRBJ1-6,NA,TRBV7-2,TGTGCCAGCAGCTCGGGACAGGGGAGGAAGAATTCACCCCTCCACTTT,CASSSGQGRKNSPLHF
TRBD1,TRBJ2-1,few,TRBV24-1,TGTGCCACCAGAGATGACAGGGGTAACAATGAGCAGTTCTTC,CATRDDRGNNEQFF
TRBD2,TRBJ2-7,NA,TRBV6-9,TGTGCCAGCAGTTACTTGTGGGCGGGGGGGGTCTACGAGCAGTACTTC,CASSYLWAGGVYEQYF
NA,TRBJ1-1,NA,TRBV27,TGTGCCAGCATCAGAAGCACTGAAGCTTTCTTT,CASIRSTEAFF
NA,TRBJ2-7,many,TRBV6-2/TRBV6-3,TGTGCCAGCAGCCCCGTCCCCGGAGACTCCAGGGGCGAGCAGTACTTC,CASSPVPGDSRGEQYF
NA,TRBJ1-6,NA,TRBV28,TGTGCCAGCAGGGGGTCCCTGGGGAGTTCACCCCTCCACTTT,CASRGSLGSSPLHF
TRBD2,TRBJ2-3,NA,TRBV6-2/TRBV6-3,TGTGCCAGCAGTTACTCTTGGGCGGGAGGGGGGGCAGATACGCAGTATTTT,CASSYSWAGGGADTQYF
NA,TRBJ2-7,many,TRBV29-1,TGCAGCGTTGAAGACCCACAGGGACCCGGGTACGAGCAGTACTTC,CSVEDPQGPGYEQYF
NA,TRBJ2-1,many,TRBV20-1,TGCAGTGCTAGTTCGGCCCTCTCCTACAATGAGCAGTTCTTC,CSASSALSYNEQFF
TRBD2,TRBJ2-3,many,TRBV13,TGTGCCAGCAGCCCAAGGGGACTAGCGGGAGGAAGCACAGATACGCAGTATTTT,CASSPRGLAGGSTDTQYF
NA,TRBJ2-7,NA,TRBV3-1,TGTGCCAGCAGCGCCCGGGACGGTTACTACGAGCAGTACTTC,CASSARDGYYEQYF
TRBD2,TRBJ2-1,NA,TRBV5-1,TGCGCCAGCAGCACCCAAGCGGGAGTATCTAATGAGCAGTTCTTC,CASSTQAGVSNEQFF
NA,TRBJ2-1,many,TRBV28,TGTGCCAGCACCCACCCCTGGAGTGGGTATGAGCAGTTCTTC,CASTHPWSGYEQFF
TRBD2,TRBJ2-7,NA,TRBV20-1,TGCAGTGGGGCGTTGGGGGGGTCTCTGCGTGAGCAGTACTTC,CSGALGGSLREQYF
NA,TRBJ2-7,NA,TRBV5-1,TGCGCCAGCAGCTTGTCCGTTCCCTACGAGCAGTACTTC,CASSLSVPYEQYF
TRBD1,TRBJ1-4,few,TRBV7-2,TGTGCCAGCAGCTTAGGAGGTCCGGGACAGGGGTCGCTTAGAGAAAAACTGTTTTTT,CASSLGGPGQGSLREKLFF
NA,TRBJ2-7,many,TRBV27,TGTGCCAGCAGTGGGAGACTAGATTCCTACGAGCAGTACTTC,CASSGRLDSYEQYF
NA,TRBJ2-1,many,TRBV2,TGTGCCAGCAGGTTCGTTCTCCAATCCTACAATGAGCAGTTCTTC,CASRFVLQSYNEQFF
NA,TRBJ2-2,NA,TRBV6-1,TGTGCCCTCGCCGGACAGACGATCCATACCGGGGAGCTGTTTTTT,CALAGQTIHTGELFF
NA,TRBJ1-2,many,TRBV6-1,TGTGCCAGCAGTATCTCGGGCAGGGAGGATGGCTACACCTTC,CASSISGREDGYTF
NA,TRBJ2-7,many,TRBV7-2,TGTGCCAGCAGCTTAGGGACAGCCCCATCCTACGAGCAGTACTTC,CASSLGTAPSYEQYF
NA,TRBJ2-2,many,TRBV6-2/TRBV6-3,TGTGCCAGCAGTTCGGTGGAGAGGGGGGACACCGGGGAGCTGTTTTTT,CASSSVERGDTGELFF
TRBD2,TRBJ2-7,many,TRBV20-1,TGCAGTGCTAGAGGCGTGAGGACTAGATCCTACGAGCAGTACTTC,CSARGVRTRSYEQYF
NA,TRBJ2-2,many,TRBV2,TGTGCCAGCAGTGAAGCGAGGGGAACCGGGGAGCTGTTTTTT,CASSEARGTGELFF
NA,TRBJ2-7,many,TRBV6-6,TGTGCCAGCAGTTACCAGAACGAGCAGTACTTC,CASSYQNEQYF
NA,TRBJ1-1,many,TRBV5-1,TGCGCCAGCAGCTTGGTGGTTGGGAACACTGAAGCTTTCTTT,CASSLVVGNTEAFF
NA,TRBJ1-4,few,TRBV5-5,TGTGCCAGCAGCCACCGGACCCAAGAGGACGAAAAACTGTTTTTT,CASSHRTQEDEKLFF
NA,TRBJ1-4,few,TRBV6-1,TGTGCCAGCAGAGGACGGGGGAAACTGTTTTTT,CASRGRGKLFF
TRBD1,TRBJ1-1,many,TRBV9,TGTGCCAGCAGCGAGGGACAGTCGAACACTGAAGCTTTCTTT,CASSEGQSNTEAFF
NA,TRBJ2-5,few,TRBV29-1,TGCAGCGTTCAAAGGGAATCTGGGACCCAGTACTTC,CSVQRESGTQYF
NA,TRBJ1-1,many,TRBV6-1,TGTGCCAGCAGTGAACTCAGGAACACTGAAGCTTTCTTT,CASSELRNTEAFF
NA,TRBJ2-7,few,TRBV20-1,TGCAGTGCAAGTCAGTGGGCCTTAGCCTACGAGCAGTACTTC,CSASQWALAYEQYF
TRBD2,TRBJ2-1,many,TRBV20-1,TGCAGTGCTTCGGGACTAGCGAGGAGGGAGCAGTTCTTC,CSASGLARREQFF
NA,TRBJ2-7,many,TRBV2,TGTGCCAGCAGACCCGGACTGGGGGGCGAGCAGTACTTC,CASRPGLGGEQYF
NA,TRBJ2-1,NA,TRBV7-3,TGTGCCAGCAGCATCGACAGCTTCACCTACAATGAGCAGTTCTTC,CASSIDSFTYNEQFF
NA,TRBJ2-2,many,TRBV24-1,TGTGCCACCAGTGAAGCCACAAGAAACACCGGGGAGCTGTTTTTT,CATSEATRNTGELFF
TRBD2,TRBJ2-1,NA,TRBV5-1,TGCGCCAGCAGCTTGGGGGGACTAGCGGAGCAGTTCTTC,CASSLGGLAEQFF
NA,TRBJ2-5,few,TRBV9,TGTGCCAGCAGCGTAGAGGGGGATCCGCGGACCCAGTACTTC,CASSVEGDPRTQYF
TRBD1,TRBJ2-7,NA,TRBV4-3,TGCGCCAGCAGCCATCACCGGGACAGGGACTCCTACGAGCAGTACTTC,CASSHHRDRDSYEQYF